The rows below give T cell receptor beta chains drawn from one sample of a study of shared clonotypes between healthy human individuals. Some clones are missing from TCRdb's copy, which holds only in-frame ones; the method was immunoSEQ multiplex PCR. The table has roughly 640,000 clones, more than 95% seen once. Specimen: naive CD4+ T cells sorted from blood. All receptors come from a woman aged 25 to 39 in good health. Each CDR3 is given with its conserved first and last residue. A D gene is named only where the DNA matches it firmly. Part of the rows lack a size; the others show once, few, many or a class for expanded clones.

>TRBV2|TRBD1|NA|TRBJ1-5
TGTGCCAGCAGTACAGGGGTCTCGGGCAATCAGCCCCAGCATTTT
CASSTGVSGNQPQHF
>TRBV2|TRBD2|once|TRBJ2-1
TGTGCCAGCAGTGTTGCTAGCGGGAGGCTGGATGAGCAGTTCTTC
CASSVASGRLDEQFF
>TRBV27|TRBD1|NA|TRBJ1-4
TGTGCCAGCAGCGGTCAGGGGGCGAGAGGGGATGAAAAACTGTTTTTT
CASSGQGARGDEKLFF
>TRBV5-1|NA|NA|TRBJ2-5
TGCGCCAGCAGCTTGGAGCGGCAGGAGCGAGAGACCCAGTACTTC
CASSLERQERETQYF
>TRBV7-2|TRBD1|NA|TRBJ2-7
TGTGCCAGCAGCCCGGCCAGGGGGAGCTCCTACGAGCAGTACTTC
CASSPARGSSYEQYF
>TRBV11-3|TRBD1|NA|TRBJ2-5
TGTGCCAGCAGCCTAGGGGGACAGTCTTTCCAAGAGACCCAGTACTTC
CASSLGGQSFQETQYF
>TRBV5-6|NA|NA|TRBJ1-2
TGTGCCAGCAGCTTGGGTCTGGGGGCAACTAACTCCCCAGGCTACACCTTC
CASSLGLGATNSPGYTF
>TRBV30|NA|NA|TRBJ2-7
TGTGCCTGGAGTGTCGGGTCAGGGTGGAACGAGCAGTACTTC
CAWSVGSGWNEQYF
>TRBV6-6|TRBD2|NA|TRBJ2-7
TGTGCCAGCAGATCTCGGCGGGAGGGCTCCTACGAGCAGTACTTC
CASRSRREGSYEQYF
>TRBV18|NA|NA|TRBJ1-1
TGTGCCAGCTCACCACTGAACACTGAAGCTTTCTTT
CASSPLNTEAFF
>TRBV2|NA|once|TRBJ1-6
TGTGCCAGCAGTGGAGGACAGATAGAGCCCCTCCACTTT
CASSGGQIEPLHF
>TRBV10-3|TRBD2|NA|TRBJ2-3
TGTGCCATCAGTGAGTCGATATTAGCGGGGTCACACTATTTT
CAISESILAGSHYF
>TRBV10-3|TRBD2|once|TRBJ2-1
TGTGCCATCAGTGAGTCAGTACTAGCGGACAATGAGCAGTTCTTC
CAISESVLADNEQFF
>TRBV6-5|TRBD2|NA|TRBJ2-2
TGTGCCAGCAGTTACCGTAGCGGGAGGGCTAACGGGGAGCTGTTTTTT
CASSYRSGRANGELFF
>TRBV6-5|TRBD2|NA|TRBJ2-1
TGTGCCAGCAGTCCGTGGACTAGCGGATACAATGAGCAGTTCTTC
CASSPWTSGYNEQFF
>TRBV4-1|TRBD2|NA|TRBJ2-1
TGCGCCAGCAGCCAAGTACCTTTTGGACTAGCCTTCAATGAGCAGTTCTTC
CASSQVPFGLAFNEQFF
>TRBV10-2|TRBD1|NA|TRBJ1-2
TGCGCCAGCAGTCGTACGGGGACAGGGCATGGCTACACCTTC
CASSRTGTGHGYTF
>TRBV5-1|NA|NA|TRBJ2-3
TGCGCCAGCAGCTTGCTCACAGGCACAGATACGCAGTATTTT
CASSLLTGTDTQYF
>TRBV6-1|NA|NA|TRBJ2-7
TGTGCCAGCAGTGGCAGGGTGTGGGAGCAGTACTTC
CASSGRVWEQYF
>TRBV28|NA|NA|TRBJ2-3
TGTGCCAGCAGTTTCGGTGCCCTTGGGGTGCAGTATTTT
CASSFGALGVQYF
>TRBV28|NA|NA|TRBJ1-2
TGTGCCAGCAGTTTTCCCGGGAGCGGCTACACCTTC
CASSFPGSGYTF
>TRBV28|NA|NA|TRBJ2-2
TGTGCCAGCAGTCCCCAGACAGCTAGAAACACCGGGGAGCTGTTTTTT
CASSPQTARNTGELFF
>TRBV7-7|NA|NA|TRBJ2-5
TGTGCCAGCAGCTTAGACCCCCGCGGGGAAGAGACCCAGTACTTC
CASSLDPRGEETQYF
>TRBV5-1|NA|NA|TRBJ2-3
TGCGCCAGCGGCACAGGGACGAGAGCAGATACGCAGTATTTT
CASGTGTRADTQYF
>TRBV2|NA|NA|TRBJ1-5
TGTGCCAGCAGTGAAGAAATGGGGGGAGGTAATCAGCCCCAGCATTTT
CASSEEMGGGNQPQHF
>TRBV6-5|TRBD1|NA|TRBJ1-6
TGTGCCAGCAGTACCCAGGGGGCGCGAAATTCACCCCTCCACTTT
CASSTQGARNSPLHF
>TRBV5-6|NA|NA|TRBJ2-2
TGTGCCAGCAGCAGGGATTTACAGCACACCGGGGAGCTGTTTTTT
CASSRDLQHTGELFF
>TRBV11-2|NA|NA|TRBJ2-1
TGTGCCAGCAGCTACATGGGAGAGCTAATTGAGCAGTTCTTC
CASSYMGELIEQFF
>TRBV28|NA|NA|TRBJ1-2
TGTGCCAGCAGTTCCCAGGGTGGCTACACCTTC
CASSSQGGYTF
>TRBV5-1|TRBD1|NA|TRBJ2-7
TGCGCCAGCACCCGACAGGGGTCCCCCTACGAGCAGTACTTC
CASTRQGSPYEQYF
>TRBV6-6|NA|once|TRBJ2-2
TGTGCCAGCAGCCACCAACACACCGGGGAGCTGTTTTTT
CASSHQHTGELFF
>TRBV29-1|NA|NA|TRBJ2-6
TGCAGCGTCAGCCGACGACTAGCTGGGGCCAACGTCCTGACTTTC
CSVSRRLAGANVLTF
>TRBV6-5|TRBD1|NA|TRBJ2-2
TGTGCCAGCAGTCGGGACAGGGGGCAAGCCGGGGAGCTGTTTTTT
CASSRDRGQAGELFF
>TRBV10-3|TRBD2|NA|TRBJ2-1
TGTGCCATCAGTGGGGGGCGGCTAGCGGGAGGGCCACCCTACAATGAGCAGTTCTTC
CAISGGRLAGGPPYNEQFF
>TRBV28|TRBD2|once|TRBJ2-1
TGTGCCAGCAGTTTCAATCGGGCTAGCGGGGGAGGGGGAAAATGGGAGCAGTTCTTC
CASSFNRASGGGGKWEQFF
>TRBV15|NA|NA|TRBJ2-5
TGTGCCACCGGTGCCCTCGGCCAGTGGGCGGCCCAGTACTTC
CATGALGQWAAQYF
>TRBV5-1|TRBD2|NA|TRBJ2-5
TGCGCCAGCATCGAAGGGGCTAGCGGGACTCAAGAGACCCAGTACTTC
CASIEGASGTQETQYF
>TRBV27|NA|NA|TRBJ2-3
TGTGCCAGCAGAAAAACCCGGGCCCAACTCACAGATACGCAGTATTTT
CASRKTRAQLTDTQYF
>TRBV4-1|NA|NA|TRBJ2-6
TGCGCCAGCAGCCAAAAATCCACAGAGGCCTCTGGGGCCAACGTCCTGACTTTC
CASSQKSTEASGANVLTF
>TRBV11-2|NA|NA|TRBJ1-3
TGTGCCAGCAGCCCCGACTATGCGTCCGGAAACACCATATATTTT
CASSPDYASGNTIYF
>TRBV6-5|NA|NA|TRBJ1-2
TGTGCCAGCAGTCCAAATCAAAACTATGGCTACACCTTC
CASSPNQNYGYTF
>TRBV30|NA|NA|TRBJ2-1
TGTGCCTGGAGTGTATATACTAAGTATGGTGAGCAGTTCTTC
CAWSVYTKYGEQFF
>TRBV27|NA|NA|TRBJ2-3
TGTGCCAGCAGTTTATCGGGGGCGGGAGTGAACTCAGATACGCAGTATTTT
CASSLSGAGVNSDTQYF
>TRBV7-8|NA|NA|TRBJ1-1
TGTGCCAGCAGCTTATTGATGTTGGGCACTGAAGCTTTCTTT
CASSLLMLGTEAFF
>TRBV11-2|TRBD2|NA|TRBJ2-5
TGTGCCAGCAGCCAAATCAGCGGGAGTCGGGGGAAGACCCAGTACTTC
CASSQISGSRGKTQYF
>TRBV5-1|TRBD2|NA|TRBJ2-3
TGCGCCAGCAGCTGGGCTTCTAGAGCGGGAGCCGTTACAGATACGCAGTATTTT
CASSWASRAGAVTDTQYF
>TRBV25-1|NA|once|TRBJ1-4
TGTGCCAGCAGAACCACGGGTGTAGAAAAACTGTTTTTT
CASRTTGVEKLFF
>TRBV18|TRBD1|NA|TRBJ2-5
TGTGCCAGCTCACCAGGGACAGGGATCCAAGAGACCCAGTACTTC
CASSPGTGIQETQYF
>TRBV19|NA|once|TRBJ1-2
TGTGCCAGTAGTAAGGCGGGGGGTGAGAAAAACTACTATGGCTACACCTTC
CASSKAGGEKNYYGYTF
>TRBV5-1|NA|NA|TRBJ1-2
TGCGCCAGCAGCTTGGGGCCGAGCCTTAACTATGGCTACACCTTC
CASSLGPSLNYGYTF
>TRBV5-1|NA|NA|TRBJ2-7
TGCGCCAGCAGTCGGACGGGGGGCGGGTACGAGCAGTACTTC
CASSRTGGGYEQYF
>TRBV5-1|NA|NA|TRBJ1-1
TGCGCCAGCAGCTTGGTTTGGGGGCTGAACACTGAAGCTTTCTTT
CASSLVWGLNTEAFF
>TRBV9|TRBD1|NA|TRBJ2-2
TGTGCCAGCAGCGTAGGAGTTGTGACAGGGGGCCACACCGGGGAGCTGTTTTTT
CASSVGVVTGGHTGELFF
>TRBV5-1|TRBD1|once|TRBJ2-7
TGCGCCAGCAGCCCTGGACAGGGGGTATACGAGCAGTACTTC
CASSPGQGVYEQYF
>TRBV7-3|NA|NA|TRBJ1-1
TGTGCCAGCAGCACGGACACAAACACTGAAGCTTTCTTT
CASSTDTNTEAFF
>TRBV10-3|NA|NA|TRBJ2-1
TGTGCCATCAGTGCTCAAGCGGGACAGTACAATGAGCAGTTCTTC
CAISAQAGQYNEQFF
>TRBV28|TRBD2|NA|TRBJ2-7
TGTGCCAGCAGTTTGAGTCTAGCGGGAGCCGAGCAGTACTTC
CASSLSLAGAEQYF